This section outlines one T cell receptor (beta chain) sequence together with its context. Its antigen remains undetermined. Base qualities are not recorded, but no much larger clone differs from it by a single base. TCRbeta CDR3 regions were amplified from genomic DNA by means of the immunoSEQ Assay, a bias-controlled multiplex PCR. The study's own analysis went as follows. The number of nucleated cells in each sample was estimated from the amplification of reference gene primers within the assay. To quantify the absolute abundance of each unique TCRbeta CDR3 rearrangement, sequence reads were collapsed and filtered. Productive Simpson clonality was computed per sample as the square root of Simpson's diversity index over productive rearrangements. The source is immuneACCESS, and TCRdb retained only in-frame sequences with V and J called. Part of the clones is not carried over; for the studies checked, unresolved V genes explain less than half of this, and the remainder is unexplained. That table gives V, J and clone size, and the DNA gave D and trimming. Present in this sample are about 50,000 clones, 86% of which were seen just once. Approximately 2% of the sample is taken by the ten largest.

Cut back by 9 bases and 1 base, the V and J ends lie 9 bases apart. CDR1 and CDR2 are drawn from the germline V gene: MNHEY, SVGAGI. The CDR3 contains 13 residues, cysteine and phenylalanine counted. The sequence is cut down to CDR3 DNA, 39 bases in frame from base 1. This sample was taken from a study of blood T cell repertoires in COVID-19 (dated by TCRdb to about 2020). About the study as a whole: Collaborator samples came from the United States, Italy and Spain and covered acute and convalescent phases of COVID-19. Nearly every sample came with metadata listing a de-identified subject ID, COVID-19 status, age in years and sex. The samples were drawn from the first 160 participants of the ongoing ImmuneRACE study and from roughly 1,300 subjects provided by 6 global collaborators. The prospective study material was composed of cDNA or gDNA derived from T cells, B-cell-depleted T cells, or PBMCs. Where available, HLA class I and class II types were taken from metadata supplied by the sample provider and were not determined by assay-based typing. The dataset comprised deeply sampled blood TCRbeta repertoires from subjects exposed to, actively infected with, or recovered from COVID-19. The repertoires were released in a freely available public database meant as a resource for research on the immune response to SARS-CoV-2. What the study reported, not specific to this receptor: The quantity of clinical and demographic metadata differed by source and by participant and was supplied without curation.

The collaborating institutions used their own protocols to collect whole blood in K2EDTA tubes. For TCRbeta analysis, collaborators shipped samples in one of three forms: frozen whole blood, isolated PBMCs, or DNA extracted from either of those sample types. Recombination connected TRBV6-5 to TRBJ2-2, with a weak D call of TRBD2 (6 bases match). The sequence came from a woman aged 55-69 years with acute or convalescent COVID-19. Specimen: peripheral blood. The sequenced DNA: TGTGCCAGGGGGGGAGAGAACACCGGGGAGCTGTTTTTT. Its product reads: CARGGENTGELFF.